These 16 T cell receptor beta chains were all obtained from the same sample, sequenced in a study of T cells in Graves' hyperthyroidism and ophthalmopathy. RNA transcripts gave rise to amplified TCR beta CDR3 regions. First-round RT-PCR targeting the TCR CDR3 was performed with the HTBI primer set. TCRdb reanalysed the multiplex PCR reads using MiXCR and keeps one entry per CDR3 protein. Among 250,000 to 300,000 distinct CDR3 sequences listed, roughly 13% were seen once. Sequenced sample: blood. These receptors all stem from a woman in her thirties or forties with Graves' hyperthyroidism.

This clonotype was recorded at least ten times. V gene TRBV12-3 or TRBV12-4 combines with J gene TRBJ1-1; D gene uncertain. The CDR3 has 13 residues. Trimming stripped 4 bases from V and 7 bases from J, with 13 bases between. The DNA of the CDR3 is TGTGCCAGCAGTTCCTCGGACGCCTTTGAAGCTTTCTTT. It yields the protein CASSSSDAFEAFF.

This clonotype was detected many times. This rearrangement joins TRBV28 to TRBJ2-5; weak D call: TRBD1 (5 bases). Germline CDR1 and CDR2: MDHEN and SYDVKM. This CDR3 contains 12 residues. V gave up 5 bases and J gave up 3 bases, with 7 bases separating them. CDR3: CASSQGKETQYF. As DNA, the CDR3 is TGTGCCAGCAGTCAGGGAAAAGAGACCCAGTACTTC.

This clonotype was observed a handful of times. The chain joins TRBV7-2 to TRBJ1-2, with D hard to call. Trimming left V 5 bases short and J 8 bases short, with 12 bases between. The CDR3 covers 12 residues. In germline, CDR1 is SGHTA, CDR2 FQGNSA. This CDR3 is CASSGPLGGYTF. In DNA, the CDR3 is TGTGCCAGCAGCGGACCCCTAGGGGGCTACACCTTC. Full variable domain (remainder filled in from reference TRBV7-2 and TRBJ1-2): GAGVSQSPSNKVTEKGKDVELRCDPISGHTALYWYRQSLGQGLEFLIYFQGNSAPDKSGLPSDRFSAERTGGSVSTLTIQRTQQEDSAVYLCASSGPLGGYTFGSGTRLTVV.

The CDR3 loop reads CASSLRGLEQYF. The CDR3, as DNA: TGTGCCAGCAGCCTTCGGGGTCTCGAGCAGTACTTC. V gene TRBV7-2 combines with J gene TRBJ2-7, with D possibly matching TRBD2 (5 bases). In germline, CDR1 is SGHTA, CDR2 FQGNSA. This CDR3 region has 12 residues. V was pared by 5 bases and J by 6 bases, with 11 bases between.

Many counts were recorded for this clonotype. This chain uses TRBV11-2 with TRBJ2-3; D gene uncertain. The CDR3 runs to 13 residues. The germline CDR1 and CDR2 sequences are SGHAT and FQNNGV. Between the trimmed V and J ends, which lost 5 bases and 6 bases, there was a span of 12 bases. CDR3 loop: CASSPSRADTQYF. Here the CDR3 DNA reads TGTGCCAGCAGCCCGAGCCGGGCCGATACGCAGTATTTT.

This clonotype was counted at least ten times. The V and J genes are TRBV10-3 and TRBJ1-2; 9 bases align to TRBD1. Germline trimming cut 3 bases from V and 2 bases from J; bases unmatched to any gene: 10. In germline, CDR1 is ENHRY, CDR2 SYGVKD. CDR3 length equals 17 residues. The CDR3 reads CAISEALGQGQNYGYTF. The CDR3 nucleotides are TGTGCCATCAGTGAAGCCCTCGGACAGGGGCAAAACTATGGCTACACCTTC.

J is TRBJ2-2 and V is TRBV6-6; 8 nucleotides match TRBD1. J lost 0 bases, V lost 0 bases, and 18 bases had no gene match. This CDR3 is built from 22 residues. Germline V gives CDR1 MNHNY, CDR2 SVGAGI (reference sequence). The CDR3 sequence is CASSYSWQGARGGAANTGELFF. The CDR3 bases are TGTGCCAGCAGTTACTCGTGGCAGGGGGCCCGGGGCGGGGCGGCGAACACCGGGGAGCTGTTTTTT.

This clonotype has at least ten counts. The V call is TRBV19, the J call TRBJ1-4; 9 nucleotides line up with TRBD1. The CDR3 sequence is 15 residues long. From germline, CDR1 is LNHDA and CDR2 SQIVND (reference sequence). The V and J ends lost 5 bases and 7 bases, in that order; junction bases with no gene match: 8. This CDR3 is CASSGRMDRGEKLFF. The CDR3, as DNA: TGTGCCAGTAGTGGCCGGATGGACAGGGGTGAAAAACTGTTTTTT. Filled out from reference TRBV19 and TRBJ1-4, the complete variable domain reads DGGITQSPKYLFRKEGQNVTLSCEQNLNHDAMYWYRQDPGQGLRLIYYSQIVNDFQKGDIAEGYSVSREKKESFPLTVTSAQKNPTAFYLCASSGRMDRGEKLFFGSGTQLSVL.

This clonotype has at least ten counts. The chain combines TRBV3-1 with TRBJ2-1; 10 positions match TRBD2. Looked up from germline, CDR1 is LGHDT and CDR2 is YNNKEL (reference sequence). This CDR3 is built from 15 residues. V was clipped by 1 base and J by 9 bases; unmatched bases: 6. CDR3 in DNA: TGTGCCAGCAGCCAAGCGCTAGCGGGAGAAGGTGAGCAGTTCTTC. Translation: CASSQALAGEGEQFF.

This clonotype was counted ten times or more. V is TRBV7-9 and J is TRBJ2-1, with D unresolved. Trimming left V 1 base short and J 9 bases short, with 7 bases between. CDR1 is SEHNR and CDR2 is FQNEAQ in the germline V gene (reference sequence). The CDR3 is 12 residues long. The CDR3 spells CASSLDTSEQFF. In DNA, the CDR3 is TGTGCCAGCAGCTTAGATACGAGTGAGCAGTTCTTC.

This clonotype was observed a few times. The chain employs TRBV4-2 and TRBJ2-7, with 14 bases lining up with TRBD2. After removal of 4 bases from V and 3 bases from J, the junction contained 5 bases not matched to a gene. The CDR3 covers 16 residues. Germline-derived CDR1 and CDR2 are LGHNA and YNFKEQ. The CDR3 DNA sequence: TGTGCCAGCAGCCCCCCGGGGACTAGCGGGAGCTACGAGCAGTACTTC. This gives the protein CASSPPGTSGSYEQYF.

In this sample, this clonotype turned up many times. This rearrangement joins TRBV20-1 to TRBJ2-5; D is ambiguous. The germline CDR1 and CDR2 sequences are DFQATT and SNEGSKA (reference sequence). The CDR3 has 11 residues. Trimming took off 6 bases at V and 7 bases at J, with 12 bases between the two ends. The CDR3 loop is CSAPHRGTQYF. Written as DNA, the CDR3 is TGCAGTGCCCCCCACCGAGGGACCCAGTACTTC.

This clonotype was seen repeatedly, ten times or more. CDR3 in amino acids: CAISPNDGIYEQYF. The CDR3 nucleotides are TGTGCCATCAGTCCAAACGACGGGATCTACGAGCAGTACTTC. The rearrangement links TRBV10-3 to TRBJ2-7; D might be TRBD2 (5 bases). V dropped 5 bases and J dropped 3 bases, with 14 bases sitting between them. Germline loops: CDR1 ENHRY, CDR2 SYGVKD. The CDR3 spans 14 residues.

V is TRBV6-2 or TRBV6-3 and J is TRBJ2-3, with 13 bases matching TRBD2. The CDR3 covers 15 residues. The ends lost 7 bases at V and 1 base at J; junction bases unmatched: 2. CDR1 and CDR2 from the germline V gene are MNHEY and SVGEGT. CDR3 region: CASTGLAGGTDTQYF. The CDR3 region has the DNA TGTGCCAGCACCGGACTAGCGGGAGGCACAGATACGCAGTATTTT.

This clonotype was observed a handful of times. The chain links TRBV5-1 to TRBJ2-5; 10 nucleotides agree with TRBD1. J lost 4 bases, V lost 0 bases, and 3 bases had no gene match. CDR3 size: 15 residues. CDR1 and CDR2 (germline): SGHRS, YFSETQ. CDR3 nucleotides: TGCGCCAGCAGCTTGGTGACAGGGGGCGTAGAGACCCAGTACTTC. Residues: CASSLVTGGVETQYF.

This clonotype was recorded at least ten times. The chain links TRBV7-8 to TRBJ2-5; no clear D gene. The CDR3 has 15 amino acids. Germline V gene sequence: CDR1 SGHVS, CDR2 FQNEAQ. V shed 2 bases and J shed 1 base, with 11 bases lying between them. CDR3 region: CASSLRPLSQETQYF. In DNA, the CDR3 is TGTGCCAGCAGCTTAAGGCCCTTATCCCAAGAGACCCAGTACTTC.